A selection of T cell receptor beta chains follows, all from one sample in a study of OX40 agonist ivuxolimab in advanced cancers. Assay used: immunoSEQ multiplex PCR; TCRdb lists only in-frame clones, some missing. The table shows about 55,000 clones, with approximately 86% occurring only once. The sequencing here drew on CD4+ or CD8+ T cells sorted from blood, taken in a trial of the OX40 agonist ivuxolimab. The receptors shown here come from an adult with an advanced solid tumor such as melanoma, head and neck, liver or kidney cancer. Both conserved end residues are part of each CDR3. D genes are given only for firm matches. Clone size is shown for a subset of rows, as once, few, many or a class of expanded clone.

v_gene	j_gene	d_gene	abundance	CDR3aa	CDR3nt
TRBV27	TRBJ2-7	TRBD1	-	CASSYTFGQDFPYEQYF	TGTGCCAGCAGCTATACCTTCGGACAGGATTTTCCCTACGAGCAGTACTTC
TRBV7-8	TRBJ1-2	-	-	CASSPRSPGQGLYGYTF	TGTGCCAGCAGCCCTCGTTCTCCGGGTCAGGGTCTCTATGGCTACACCTTC
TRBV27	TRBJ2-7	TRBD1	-	CASSFWGQGHEQYF	TGTGCCAGCAGTTTTTGGGGACAGGGCCACGAGCAGTACTTC
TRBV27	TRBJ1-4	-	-	CASSPRDSGTNEKLFF	TGTGCCAGCAGTCCGCGCGACAGTGGGACTAATGAAAAACTGTTTTTT
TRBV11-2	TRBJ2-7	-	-	CASSGVVGSLYEQYF	TGTGCCAGCAGCGGAGTAGTGGGGTCACTCTACGAGCAGTACTTC
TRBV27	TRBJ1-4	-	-	CASSLGRLEKLFF	TGTGCCAGCAGTTTGGGACGGCTTGAAAAACTGTTTTTT
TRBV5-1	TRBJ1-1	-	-	CASSLAQMNTEAFF	TGCGCCAGCAGCTTGGCGCAGATGAACACTGAAGCTTTCTTT
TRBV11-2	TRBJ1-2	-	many	CASSLNLMTGTGYTF	TGTGCCAGCAGCTTAAATCTAATGACGGGGACAGGCTACACCTTC
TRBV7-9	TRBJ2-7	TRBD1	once	CASSPRDRFYEQYF	TGTGCCAGCAGCCCCCGGGACAGGTTTTACGAGCAGTACTTC
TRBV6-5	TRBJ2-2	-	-	CASSYSSWNTGELFF	TGTGCCAGCAGTTACTCTTCCTGGAACACCGGGGAGCTGTTTTTT
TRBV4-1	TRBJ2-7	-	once	CASSRARGTASYEQYF	TGCGCCAGCAGCCGAGCGCGAGGCACTGCCTCCTACGAGCAGTACTTC
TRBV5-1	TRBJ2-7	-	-	CASSSVVRSYEQYF	TGCGCCAGCAGCTCTGTGGTCAGGAGCTACGAGCAGTACTTC